This T cell receptor beta chain was retrieved from a study of blood T cells in healthy people across ages. Next came a second PCR, run for roughly 6 to 11 cycles, which used a sample-barcoded 5' primer along with a J-beta primer mix. Using its own MiXCR run on the 5' RACE reads, TCRdb lists one record per CDR3 protein. Here the sample spans 1.2 million to 1.5 million distinct CDR3 sequences, around two fifths being singletons. The study drew donors from healthy Caucasian individuals in Russia aged about 6 to 95. Peripheral blood was drawn, ten milliliters per donor. Sequencing was done on a sample of blood. This receptor was taken from a woman under 30 in good health.

Here the CDR3 DNA reads TGCAGTGCTAGAGTGGGAACAGTTTCGACAGATACGCAGTATTTT. Protein product: CSARVGTVSTDTQYF. V and J are TRBV20-1 and TRBJ2-3; D is undetermined. This CDR3 region has 15 residues. CDR1 and CDR2 from the germline V gene are DFQATT and SNEGSKA (reference sequence). The ends were cut back, 1 base at V and 3 bases at J, with 14 bases in the middle.